The 27 T cell receptor beta chains listed next were all sequenced from one sample in a study of blood T cell repertoires in COVID-19 (dated by TCRdb to between 2020 and 2021). Library method: the immunoSEQ multiplex PCR assay. This immuneACCESS table, as held by TCRdb, lists in-frame sequences with V and J called but not all clones. Of the missing ones, under half trace to an unresolved V gene in checked studies; the others have no known cause. The sample records 300,000 to 400,000 clones, roughly 88% of which are singletons. About 3.9% of the sample lies in the top ten. The sample consisted of peripheral blood. Receptors were obtained from a woman in her forties or fifties with active or convalescent COVID-19.

This clone was seen a few times. The chain employs TRBV2 and TRBJ2-7, with TRBD2 identical over 14 bases. CDR1 SNHLY and CDR2 FYNNEI come from the germline V gene. The CDR3 covers 14 residues. V was pared by 6 bases and J by 5 bases, with 3 bases of the junction left unmatched. The CDR3 nucleotides read TGTGCCAGCAGAGGGACTAGCGGGAGTAACGAGCAGTACTTC. Amino acid sequence: CASRGTSGSNEQYF.

The chain links TRBV18 to TRBJ1-2; TRBD1 aligns across 7 bases. The junction had 13 bases not matched to a gene; V was cut back by 5 bases and J by 7 bases. The CDR3 loop spans 15 amino acids. The germline gives CDR1 KGHSH, CDR2 LQKENI. In nucleotides, the CDR3 is TGTGCCAGCTCATCGGGTGGGACAGACCCTGGTGGCTACACCTTC. It specifies CASSSGGTDPGGYTF.

V gene TRBV16 combines with J gene TRBJ1-5; no reliable D call. Germline values: CDR1 KGHSY, CDR2 FQNENV. The CDR3 covers 15 residues. With 4 bases removed from V and 5 bases from J, the gap between germline ends came to 15 bases. CDR3 in amino acids: CASSPPSRFDQPQHF. CDR3 coding DNA: TGTGCCAGCAGCCCACCGTCGAGATTCGATCAGCCCCAGCATTTT.

This clone has just a few counts. Without the conserved terminal phenylalanine or tryptophan, this CDR3 likely stems from a read error. The DNA is left out, because the CDR3 cannot be placed on it with certainty; the CDR3 is given as TCRdb lists it. This chain connects TRBV2 to TRBJ1-1; the DNA was not used to check the table's D call, TRBD1. The CDR3 spans 12 amino acids, including both terminal residues. Germline V gives CDR1 SNHLY, CDR2 FYNNEI. This chain's CDR3 is CASSQGTVGVAG.

The genes are TRBV6-5 and TRBJ2-7; no reliable D call. Germline CDR1 MNHEY, CDR2 SVGAGI. V was pared by 5 bases and J by 5 bases, with 19 bases between. This CDR3 has 15 residues. CDR3: CASSISGPSHHEQYF. CDR3 nucleotides: TGTGCCAGCAGTATTTCGGGTCCGTCCCACCACGAGCAGTACTTC.

The chain joins TRBV6-5 to TRBJ1-2; 8 positions agree with TRBD1. Germline V gene sequence: CDR1 MNHEY, CDR2 SVGAGI. This CDR3 has 13 amino acids. J was trimmed by 7 bases and V by 4 bases; bases with no gene match: 5. The CDR3 DNA sequence: TGTGCCAGCAGTTCCTCAGGGGGCGGTGGCTACACCTTC. It yields the protein CASSSSGGGGYTF.

The CDR3 region has the DNA TGTGCCAGTAGTTTCCCAGGGACTAACAATGAGCAGTTCTTC. Translated, it gives CASSFPGTNNEQFF. This chain joins TRBV19 and TRBJ2-1, with 7 bases that match TRBD2. The junction had 6 bases not matched to a gene; V was cut back by 5 bases and J by 5 bases. Germline lookup yields CDR1 LNHDA and CDR2 SQIVND (reference sequence). The CDR3 length is 14 residues.

This rearrangement joins TRBV5-1 to TRBJ2-2; 9 positions match TRBD1. This CDR3 is built from 16 residues. Germline CDR1 reads SGHRS; CDR2 reads YFSETQ. V was clipped by 0 bases and J by 5 bases; unmatched bases: 5. The CDR3 bases are TGCGCCAGCAGCTTGGTAGGGACAGGGCAAACCGGGGAGCTGTTTTTT. Protein sequence: CASSLVGTGQTGELFF.

This chain uses TRBV6-4 with TRBJ1-3, with D unresolved. This CDR3 region has 13 residues. From germline, CDR1 is MRHNA and CDR2 SNTAGT. V lost 9 bases and J 8 bases, leaving 17 bases between the germline ends. Written as DNA, the CDR3 is TGTGCCAGGATCGTGGAGTCTCGGGACACCATATATTTT. Residues: CARIVESRDTIYF.

The chain recombines TRBV7-2 with TRBJ2-2, with D possibly TRBD2 on 5 matching bases. V gave up 5 bases and J gave up 2 bases, with 12 bases separating them. The CDR3 consists of 15 residues. The germline gives CDR1 SGHTA, CDR2 FQGNSA. Here the CDR3 DNA reads TGTGCCAGCAGCAAGAGCGGCAGAAACACCGGGGAGCTGTTTTTT. Translated: CASSKSGRNTGELFF.

The chain uses TRBV3-1 (or the pseudogene TRBV3-2) and TRBJ2-7; 8 bases match TRBD1. The length of the CDR3 is 13 residues. V shed 3 bases, J shed 6 bases, and the junction held 4 bases outside the gene matches. Germline-derived CDR1 and CDR2 are LGHDT and YNNKEL (reference sequence). CDR3 sequence reads: CASSHGQGAEQYF. CDR3 coding DNA: TGTGCCAGCAGCCACGGACAGGGCGCCGAGCAGTACTTC.

The chain couples TRBV7-9 to TRBJ1-1; D is perhaps TRBD1 (6 bases). V lost 5 bases, J lost 3 bases, and 10 bases lay in between. This CDR3 has 13 amino acids. Germline V gene lookup returns CDR1 SEHNR and CDR2 FQNEAQ (reference sequence). Here the CDR3 DNA reads TGTGCCAGCAGCCCCGGGGGGCACACTGAAGCTTTCTTT. The encoded protein is CASSPGGHTEAFF.

Here the CDR3 reads CGVAGGYEQYF. CDR3 sequence (DNA): TGTGGCGTAGCGGGAGGCTACGAGCAGTACTTC. The J gene is TRBJ2-7, the V gene TRBV11-3; 10 bases are shared with TRBD2. The germline V gene has CDR1 SGHNT and CDR2 YENEEA. This CDR3 spans 11 amino acids.

The chain is built from TRBV28 and TRBJ2-1; 10 bases fit TRBD2. The germline V gene encodes CDR1 MDHEN and CDR2 SYDVKM. Trimming took 1 base from V and 4 from J; bases not matched to a gene: 4. The CDR3 has 16 residues. The DNA of the CDR3 is TGTGCCAGCAGTTTATTTTCTAGCGGGAGTTACAATGAGCAGTTCTTC. It encodes CASSLFSSGSYNEQFF.

The chain recombines TRBV20-1 with TRBJ2-1; perhaps TRBD2 as D (6 bases). The V gene lost 3 bases and the J gene lost 10 bases, with 10 bases spanning the gap. The CDR3 is 11 residues long. CDR1 is DFQATT, CDR2 SNEGSKA, per germline (reference sequence). The CDR3 sequence: CSASIGGEQFF. The DNA for the CDR3 is TGCAGTGCTAGTATCGGGGGAGAGCAGTTCTTC.

The chain recombines TRBV6-6 with TRBJ2-1, with 9 bases fitting TRBD1. The V gene's germline CDR1 is MNHNY and CDR2 SVGAGI (reference sequence). This CDR3 is built from 15 residues. V lost 6 bases and J lost 8; bases outside the gene matches: 11. CDR3 bases: TGTGCCAGCAGCCTGCCGGGACAGGGTGTGTATGAGCAGTTCTTC. It codes for CASSLPGQGVYEQFF.

The chain recombines TRBV5-4 with TRBJ2-1; no definite D call. This CDR3 region has 14 residues. Germline CDR1 reads SGHNT; CDR2 reads YYREEE (reference sequence). Trimming shortened V by 2 bases and J by 7 bases, and 13 bases separated the two germline ends. This CDR3 reads CASSLTPADNEQFF. The CDR3 DNA reads as TGTGCCAGCAGCTTAACTCCGGCGGATAATGAGCAGTTCTTC.

The rearrangement links TRBV4-1 to TRBJ1-3, with TRBD1 identical over 9 bases. This CDR3 is built from 16 residues. Germline lookup yields CDR1 MGHRA and CDR2 YSYEKL. The V and J ends lost 4 bases and 0 bases, in that order; junction bases with no gene match: 4. The chain's CDR3 is CASSLQTGGSGNTIYF. CDR3 nucleotides: TGCGCCAGCAGCCTTCAGACAGGGGGCTCTGGAAACACCATATATTTT.

CDR3 amino acids: CASSTGQGAGNEQFF. CDR3 DNA sequence: TGTGCCAGCAGCACCGGACAGGGGGCGGGAAATGAGCAGTTCTTC. The rearrangement joins TRBV7-2 to TRBJ2-1; 11 positions agree with TRBD1. The CDR3 contains 15 residues. Per the germline V gene, CDR1 is SGHTA and CDR2 is FQGNSA. The V gene end was trimmed by 5 bases and the J gene end by 7 bases; junction bases not matched to a gene: 7.

V usage is TRBV27 and J usage is TRBJ1-1; D gene unclear. The CDR3 has 14 amino acids. The germline CDR1 and CDR2 sequences are MNHEY and SMNVEV (reference sequence). The V end lost 7 bases, the J end lost 0 bases, and 12 bases lay between the germline ends. The CDR3 bases are TGTGCCAGCAATGAGGCGGGTGTGAACACTGAAGCTTTCTTT. Residues: CASNEAGVNTEAFF.

This chain connects TRBV7-6 to TRBJ2-7; D uncertain. V lost 2 bases and J 0 bases, leaving 8 bases between the germline ends. CDR1 and CDR2 (germline): SGHVS, FNYEAQ. There are 14 residues in the CDR3. The CDR3 bases are TGTGCCAGCAGCTTAAGATCTATCTCCTACGAGCAGTACTTC. Amino acid sequence: CASSLRSISYEQYF.

This clone was counted a single time. The chain recombines TRBV14 with TRBJ2-5; TRBD2 agrees at 7 bases. The CDR3 consists of 15 residues. The V gene's germline CDR1 is SGHDN and CDR2 FVKESK. J lost 3 bases, V lost 2 bases, and 6 bases had no gene match. Written as DNA, the CDR3 is TGTGCCAGCAGCCAATACCTGGGGGGGGAAGAGACCCAGTACTTC. This encodes CASSQYLGGEETQYF.

This chain uses TRBV10-3 with TRBJ2-5; weak D call: TRBD1 (6 bases). Trimming took off 5 bases at V and 5 bases at J, with 12 bases between the two ends. This CDR3 has 13 residues. CDR1 is ENHRY, CDR2 SYGVKD, per germline. The CDR3 reads CAISTGSGETQYF. The CDR3 DNA follows: TGTGCCATCAGTACAGGGTCGGGGGAGACCCAGTACTTC.

The CDR3 nucleotides read TGCAGCGTTTATCACAGGGTGGGCGATGAGCAGTTCTTC. Its protein product is CSVYHRVGDEQFF. This chain joins TRBV29-1 and TRBJ2-1, with D maybe TRBD1 (6 bases). Trimming shortened V by 5 bases and J by 8 bases, and 16 bases separated the two germline ends. The CDR3 loop spans 13 amino acids. The germline CDR1 and CDR2 sequences are SQVTM and ANQGSEA.

This rearrangement joins TRBV12-3 or TRBV12-4 to TRBJ1-1; perhaps TRBD1 as D (5 bases). This CDR3 has 12 amino acids. V lost 5 bases and J lost 7, with 11 bases in between. This CDR3 is CASSLKGFEAFF. The CDR3 DNA reads as TGTGCCAGCAGTCTTAAGGGGTTTGAAGCTTTCTTT.

V and J are TRBV30 and TRBJ1-5, with 10 bases identical to TRBD1. Trimming cost V 3 bases and J 3 bases; bases outside gene matches: 5. Germline lookup yields CDR1 GTSNPN and CDR2 SVGIG (reference sequence). CDR3 length equals 15 residues. The DNA for the CDR3 is TGTGCCTGGAGCTTTGGACAGGGGGTCAATCAGCCCCAGCATTTT. This translates into CAWSFGQGVNQPQHF.

The chain uses TRBV11-1 and TRBJ2-1; a possible D gene is TRBD2 (6 bases). Germline V gives CDR1 SGHAT, CDR2 FQDESV (reference sequence). This CDR3 is built from 13 residues. Deletions cut 0 bases from V and 8 bases from J, with 8 bases between. The CDR3 is CASSLAWEDEQFF. As DNA, the CDR3 is TGTGCCAGCAGCTTAGCGTGGGAGGATGAGCAGTTCTTC.